This T cell receptor (beta chain) was documented in a study of regulatory T cells in long-lasting Graves disease. From germline, CDR1 is SGHDT and CDR2 YYEEEE. J was trimmed by 0 bases and V by 4 bases; bases with no gene match: 8. This CDR3 contains 17 residues. Time point indicated: newly diagnosed GD, antithyroid drugs for less than 3 months. PBMC-derived RNA was used for the TCR library. This clonotype turned up a few times. Both iRepertoire HTBI primers and Arm-PCR of CDR3 regions were used to build the TCR beta libraries. Original handling: Analysis of the samples identified 50 to 75 TRBV and 12 to 15 TRBJ segments. TCRdb reprocessed the multiplex PCR reads via MiXCR and lists one record per CDR3 protein. None of the V and J calls come from the authors' own analysis; TCRdb made them. Of about 430,000 distinct CDR3 sequences listed, 15% were seen once; the top ten hold approximately 8%. A further study also used this sample, focusing on T cells in Graves' hyperthyroidism and ophthalmopathy. From that study: The authors' 13 V-J model separated ophthalmopathy from stable hyperthyroidism.

The source was peripheral blood mononuclear cells (PBMCs), collected at new diagnosis, from a patient treated with antithyroid drugs. J is TRBJ2-7 and V is TRBV5-6, with 12 bases lining up with TRBD1. This receptor was identified in a woman between 40 and 55 years old with Graves disease. The CDR3 loop is CASSRIPGQGASYEQYF. The CDR3 DNA sequence: TGTGCCAGCAGCCGTATTCCGGGACAGGGGGCCTCCTACGAGCAGTACTTC.